Below, 3 T cell receptor beta chains from the same sample are listed, as sequenced in a study of Graves' ophthalmopathy and Graves' hyperthyroidism. Scientists amplified the TCR beta CDR3 regions from RNA transcripts. Scientists carried out first-round RT-PCR using HTBI primers and then a second-round multiplex PCR. TCRdb redid the calling of the multiplex PCR reads with MiXCR, one entry per CDR3 protein. The sample records hundreds of thousands of distinct CDR3 sequences, 35% to 50% being singletons. What was sequenced was peripheral blood. The source is an adult man with Graves' ophthalmopathy.

The genes are TRBV12-3 or TRBV12-4 and TRBJ2-5; possibly TRBD1 for D (7 bases). The ends were cut back, 8 bases at V and 8 bases at J, with 15 bases in the middle. The CDR3 runs to 12 residues. CDR3 sequence reads: CASSGGSRTQYF. The CDR3 DNA reads TGTGCCAGCTCAGGGGGGTCCAGAACCCAGTACTTC.

The chain has TRBV6-5 and TRBJ1-2, with 9 nucleotides matching TRBD1. This CDR3 has 11 residues. Germline V gene data show CDR1 as MNHEY and CDR2 as SVGAGI. After removal of 10 bases from V and 7 bases from J, the junction contained 4 bases not matched to a gene. Here the CDR3 DNA reads TGTGCCACACAGGGGGCGGTTGGCTACACCTTC. Translation gives CATQGAVGYTF.

This clonotype was detected many times. The gene calls are TRBV20-1 and TRBJ1-2, with TRBD1 matching 8 bases. The ends lost 5 bases at V and 10 bases at J; junction bases unmatched: 6. Germline V gene data show CDR1 as DFQATT and CDR2 as SNEGSKA (reference sequence). This CDR3 is 11 amino acids long. The CDR3: CSAGSQGAYTF. In DNA, the CDR3 is TGCAGTGCTGGAAGTCAGGGGGCCTACACCTTC.